This TCR beta chain derives from a study of blood T cell repertoires in COVID-19. Study-level information: Samples representing acute and convalescent COVID-19 were sourced from the United States, Italy and Spain. From T cells, B-cell-depleted T cells, or PBMCs came the material, which was cDNA or gDNA.

This CDR3 is built from 14 residues. J was trimmed by 5 bases and V by 8 bases; bases with no gene match: 7. Per the germline V gene, CDR1 is SNHLY and CDR2 is FYNNEI. Some clones are missing from TCRdb's copy, which holds only in-frame ones; the method was immunoSEQ multiplex PCR. The data contain under 300,000 clones, 65% to 90% of them seen just once; the ten biggest clones take up around 15%. The clonotype was recovered from a man between 18 and 35 years old who had recovered from COVID-19. This rearrangement joins TRBV2 to TRBJ1-5; 9 bases are shared with TRBD1. The sample was PBMCs or T cells enriched from blood (not recorded which). CDR3 loop: CASGTGGKDQPQHF. Written as DNA, the CDR3 is TGTGCCAGCGGTACAGGGGGCAAGGATCAGCCCCAGCATTTT. Looking up the rest from reference TRBV2 and TRBJ1-5 gives the full variable domain: EPEVTQTPSHQVTQMGQEVILRCVPISNHLYFYWYRQILGQKVEFLVSFYNNEISEKSEIFDDQFSVERPDGSNFTLKIRSTKLEDSAMYFCASGTGGKDQPQHFGDGTRLSIL.